These T cell receptor beta chains were read from a single sample in a study of CD4 T cells in relation to SARS-CoV-2 and coronaviruses. Measured with immunoSEQ multiplex PCR; TCRdb has only the in-frame clones, and not every one. The data contain roughly 18,000 clones, 82% of them singletons. The antigens for these receptors are not known. Material for sequencing was CD4+ T cells from PBMCs, cultured in vitro. Receptors were obtained from a human donor in good health. The CDR3 runs from the conserved cysteine through the conserved F or W.

V gene	J gene	CDR3 protein
TRBV24-1	TRBJ2-2	CATSDDGYPNTGELFF
TRBV19	TRBJ1-2	CASSGRFSYGYTF
TRBV10-3	TRBJ2-3	CAISDLLAGDGGTDTQYF
TRBV6-5	TRBJ2-3	CASSPDANTDTQYF
TRBV5-1	TRBJ2-2	CASSMTSGGPRAGELFF
TRBV11-1	TRBJ2-5	CASSLGTGNDETQYF
TRBV7-2	TRBJ2-1	CASSKQVLEQFF
TRBV5-5	TRBJ2-3	CASSFLDRGRADTQYF
TRBV5-1	TRBJ1-1	CASSGGQLNTEAFF
TRBV19	TRBJ2-1	CASSIGGETFLEQFF
TRBV7-2	TRBJ2-5	CASSLVGRGALQETQYF
TRBV6-2/TRBV6-3	TRBJ1-1	CASSYSPRSPEAFF
TRBV5-1	TRBJ2-7	CASSLASSGNYEQYF
TRBV7-3	TRBJ2-3	CASSLFEADTQYF
TRBV3-1/TRBV3-2	TRBJ2-1	CASSQDSRVWLHNEQFF
TRBV5-1	TRBJ2-7	CASSLVGSAYEQYF
TRBV5-4	TRBJ2-2	CASSTPSTGYTGELFF
TRBV5-1	TRBJ1-1	CASSEASVTEAFF
TRBV10-3	TRBJ2-3	CAIGDTDTQYF
TRBV7-3	TRBJ2-7	CASSSLGTASGEQYF
TRBV2	TRBJ1-1	CASSESRGHPNTEAFF
TRBV9	TRBJ2-5	CASSVEPTTGKGETQYF
TRBV11-3	TRBJ2-3	CASSTAAATDTQYF
TRBV27	TRBJ1-5	CASSRLTGQGRYSNQPQHF
TRBV3-1/TRBV3-2	TRBJ1-1	CASSQGYEMNTEAFF
TRBV11-1	TRBJ2-1	CASSLHPHEQFF
TRBV2	TRBJ1-3	CASSTRQGARNTIYF
TRBV9	TRBJ1-2	CASSAWTGRSNYGYTF
TRBV5-1	TRBJ1-4	CASSLAEGAWGEKLFF
TRBV7-9	TRBJ2-4	CASSSGQGGNIQYF
TRBV27	TRBJ1-6	CASSLGEYNSPLHF
TRBV29-1	TRBJ2-3	CSVTGQADTQYF
TRBV10-3	TRBJ2-1	CAIQGRLENEQFF
TRBV5-6	TRBJ1-1	CASSSQGWVTEAFF
TRBV6-2/TRBV6-3	TRBJ2-2	CASSYNGNTGELFF
TRBV7-8	TRBJ1-4	CASSLATNEKLFF
TRBV7-2	TRBJ2-2	CASRSGVLNTGELFF
TRBV5-1	TRBJ1-1	CASSLARGDTEAFF
TRBV2	TRBJ2-5	CASSESKGLGGETQYF
TRBV7-8	TRBJ1-2	CASSFDPGQGYGYTF
TRBV14	TRBJ2-2	CASSQAGGRTGELFF
TRBV5-1	TRBJ1-2	CASSNLQGYGYTF
TRBV18	TRBJ2-7	CASSPSGEGRVEQYF
TRBV12-5	TRBJ2-7	CASGLAFPDFGAGKVAYEQYF
TRBV19	TRBJ1-6	CASRGQGVNSPLHF
TRBV9	TRBJ2-3	CASSATGSTDTQYF
TRBV7-8	TRBJ1-5	CASSSQGVGNQPQHF
TRBV19	TRBJ2-7	CASSIDRDRAGEQYF
TRBV6-2/TRBV6-3	TRBJ2-1	CASSYDVDWTSLSNEQFF
TRBV9	TRBJ2-6	CASSVAPGRMDNVLTF
TRBV18	TRBJ2-1	CASSPPGTSGSFEQFF
TRBV5-1	TRBJ1-1	CASSLAGVGEAFF
TRBV4-1	TRBJ2-3	CASSRKTSQGASVTDTQYF
TRBV7-9	TRBJ1-3	CASSANGGPGNTIYF
TRBV5-4	TRBJ2-5	CASSDWGETQYF